The rows below give T cell receptor beta chains drawn from one sample of a study of blood T cell repertoires in COVID-19. Sequenced by immunoSEQ multiplex PCR; TCRdb stores in-frame clones only, minus some. The sample lists about 220,000 clones, approximately 80% occurring once. What was sequenced was peripheral blood. These receptors all come from a human donor in a cohort sampled during active COVID-19. CDR3s include the opening cysteine and the closing phenylalanine or tryptophan. Each record gives: CDR3 length, clone size, V gene, D gene, J gene, CDR3 protein, CDR3 DNA. The D gene is left open where the match is weak. Size tells how often a clone was seen (once, few, many) or the class of an expanded clone, and some rows leave it out.

12	once	TRBV18	.	TRBJ1-4	CASSPQERELFF	TGTGCCAGCTCACCCCAAGAGAGGGAACTGTTTTTT
13	once	TRBV6-5	.	TRBJ1-1	CASRRGLNTEAFF	TGTGCCAGCCGGCGGGGACTGAACACTGAAGCTTTCTTT
16	.	TRBV7-3	TRBD1	TRBJ1-4	CASSFGNRGPNEKLFF	TGTGCCAGCAGCTTTGGGAACAGGGGTCCTAATGAAAAACTGTTTTTT
17	few	TRBV18	.	TRBJ2-5	CASSPNPLAGAQETQYF	TGTGCCAGCTCACCAAATCCCCTGGCAGGGGCCCAAGAGACCCAGTACTTC
13	.	TRBV28	.	TRBJ1-2	CASSVGHKDGYTF	TGTGCCAGCAGTGTAGGACACAAGGATGGCTACACCTTC
14	.	TRBV27	TRBD1	TRBJ1-6	CASSSRDRGSPLHF	TGTGCCAGCAGTTCCCGGGACAGGGGTTCACCCCTCCACTTT
12	.	TRBV30	TRBD1	TRBJ1-3	CAGQGAGNTIYF	TGTGCCGGACAGGGGGCTGGAAACACCATATATTTT
14	.	TRBV9	TRBD1	TRBJ2-7	CASSVGGGDYEQYF	TGTGCCAGCAGCGTAGGAGGGGGCGACTACGAGCAGTACTTC
13	.	TRBV30	.	TRBJ2-7	CAWGNTPSYEQYF	TGTGCCTGGGGTAATACACCGTCCTACGAGCAGTACTTC
15	.	TRBV18	.	TRBJ1-5	CASSPPGGGDQPQHF	TGTGCCAGCTCACCACCGGGCGGGGGAGACCAGCCCCAGCATTTT
14	.	TRBV28	TRBD2	TRBJ2-1	CASTPAGGYNEQFF	TGTGCCAGCACTCCAGCGGGGGGTTACAATGAGCAGTTCTTC
15	.	TRBV7-8	TRBD2	TRBJ2-2	CASGPGTRGGGELFF	TGTGCCAGCGGTCCCGGGACTAGGGGTGGAGGGGAGCTGTTTTTT
15	.	TRBV5-1	TRBD2	TRBJ2-1	CASSLGAGGYNEQFF	TGCGCCAGCAGCTTGGGTGCGGGGGGATACAATGAGCAGTTCTTC
16	.	TRBV13	TRBD2	TRBJ2-1	CASSRYGQRDYNEQFF	TGTGCCAGCAGCCGCTATGGTCAGCGGGATTACAATGAGCAGTTCTTC
16	.	TRBV6-1	.	TRBJ2-3	CASSESWQGPADTQYF	TGTGCCAGCAGTGAATCATGGCAGGGGCCGGCAGATACGCAGTATTTT
18	.	TRBV18	TRBD1	TRBJ2-2	CASSPLDGTAPVTGELFF	TGTGCCAGCTCACCCTTGGACGGGACAGCCCCGGTCACCGGGGAGCTGTTTTTT
16	.	TRBV5-4	TRBD1	TRBJ1-6	CASSSGQGVLNSPLHF	TGTGCCAGCAGCTCCGGACAGGGGGTTCTTAATTCACCCCTCCACTTT
14	.	TRBV24-1	.	TRBJ2-1	CATSDFGRDNEQFF	TGTGCCACCAGTGATTTCGGCAGGGACAATGAGCAGTTCTTC
13	.	TRBV7-2	.	TRBJ2-2	CASSYDSSGELFF	TGTGCCAGCAGCTATGATTCGAGCGGGGAGCTGTTTTTT
15	once	TRBV28	TRBD1	TRBJ1-1	CASSDRVPLTTEAFF	TGTGCCAGCAGTGACAGGGTACCCCTGACTACTGAAGCTTTCTTT
16	.	TRBV10-3	.	TRBJ1-6	CAISESFSGVRSPLHF	TGTGCCATCAGTGAGTCGTTTTCGGGTGTACGGTCACCCCTCCACTTT
16	.	TRBV5-1	TRBD1	TRBJ1-1	CASSLSSQPGGTEAFF	TGCGCCAGCAGCTTATCCTCCCAGCCAGGGGGCACTGAAGCTTTCTTT
14	.	TRBV19	TRBD1	TRBJ2-3	CASRGGFWTDTQYF	TGTGCCAGTAGAGGGGGCTTCTGGACAGATACGCAGTATTTT
12	.	TRBV18	.	TRBJ1-1	CASSLQGSEAFF	TGTGCCAGCTCACTACAGGGTTCTGAAGCTTTCTTT
16	.	TRBV5-1	.	TRBJ1-1	CASSLVVDRPNTEAFF	TGCGCCAGCAGCTTGGTTGTCGACAGGCCGAACACTGAAGCTTTCTTT
13	.	TRBV23-1	.	TRBJ2-7	CASSQEDRSGRYF	TGCGCCAGCAGTCAAGAGGACAGAAGTGGCCGGTACTTC
13	once	TRBV11-3	.	TRBJ2-4	CASSPGDRNIQYF	TGTGCCAGCAGCCCCGGGGATCGAAACATTCAGTACTTC
14	once	TRBV27	TRBD1	TRBJ2-7	CASRVPGQGGEQYF	TGTGCCAGCCGGGTCCCGGGACAGGGTGGCGAGCAGTACTTC
18	.	TRBV27	TRBD1	TRBJ1-2	CASSLGVRQGTTAYGYTF	TGTGCCAGCAGTTTAGGAGTTAGACAGGGGACGACTGCCTATGGCTACACCTTC
15	.	TRBV6-2/TRBV6-3	TRBD1	TRBJ2-7	CASSTSGTVPYEQYF	TGTGCCAGCAGTACCTCCGGGACAGTCCCCTACGAGCAGTACTTC
19	.	TRBV27	.	TRBJ1-6	CASSLWRRGREGSNSPLHF	TGTGCCAGCAGTTTATGGAGAAGGGGGAGGGAGGGGAGTAATTCACCCCTCCACTTT
13	.	TRBV10-3	.	TRBJ2-5	CAISDSVQETQYF	TGTGCCATCAGTGATAGCGTCCAGGAGACCCAGTACTTC
13	.	TRBV19	TRBD2	TRBJ2-7	CASGRGELGEQYF	TGTGCCAGTGGGCGGGGGGAATTGGGCGAGCAGTACTTC
15	.	TRBV4-1	.	TRBJ2-2	CASSQGGEDTGELFF	TGCGCCAGCAGCCAAGGGGGCGAGGACACCGGGGAGCTGTTTTTT
16	.	TRBV5-5	TRBD2	TRBJ2-7	CASSLEASGGDFEQYF	TGTGCCAGCAGCTTGGAAGCTAGCGGGGGGGATTTCGAGCAGTACTTC
16	.	TRBV5-1	.	TRBJ2-3	CASSLEGRRDTDTQYF	TGCGCCAGCAGCTTGGAAGGTCGTCGGGACACAGATACGCAGTATTTT
13	.	TRBV7-2	.	TRBJ1-1	CASSLVWNTEAFF	TGTGCCAGCAGCTTAGTATGGAACACTGAAGCTTTCTTT
17	.	TRBV14	.	TRBJ1-2	CASSQDHTGLHPGGYTF	TGTGCCAGCAGCCAAGACCATACGGGACTTCATCCGGGTGGCTACACCTTC
15	.	TRBV6-5	.	TRBJ1-1	CASSYSLSGNTEAFF	TGTGCCAGCAGTTACTCTCTCTCGGGGAACACTGAAGCTTTCTTT
13	few	TRBV4-2	.	TRBJ2-7	CASSQGQKDEQYF	TGTGCCAGCAGCCAAGGACAGAAGGACGAGCAGTACTTC
14	.	TRBV6-5	.	TRBJ1-4	CASRPFSRDEKLFF	TGTGCCAGCAGACCGTTTTCGAGGGATGAAAAACTGTTTTTT
15	once	TRBV28	.	TRBJ1-1	CASSLPGLRNTEAFF	TGTGCCAGCAGTTTGCCAGGACTAAGGAACACTGAAGCTTTCTTT
12	.	TRBV29-1	.	TRBJ2-1	CSVEEISGEQFF	TGCAGCGTTGAAGAAATCTCGGGAGAGCAGTTCTTC
12	few	TRBV10-3	.	TRBJ1-6	CAIRSGVSPLHF	TGTGCCATCAGGTCAGGGGTTTCACCCCTCCACTTT
15	.	TRBV7-2	.	TRBJ1-2	CASSLAGAGDYGYTF	TGTGCCAGCAGCTTAGCCGGGGCGGGGGACTATGGCTACACCTTC
14	.	TRBV5-1	TRBD1	TRBJ1-1	CASSPGDRETEAFF	TGCGCCAGCAGCCCGGGGGACAGGGAGACTGAAGCTTTCTTT
15	.	TRBV19	.	TRBJ2-7	CASSGPKGPPYEQYF	TGTGCCAGTAGTGGTCCAAAGGGGCCCCCCTACGAGCAGTACTTC
14	.	TRBV19	.	TRBJ1-4	CASGRQVTDEKLFF	TGTGCCAGCGGTAGACAGGTGACGGATGAAAAACTGTTTTTT
15	.	TRBV28	TRBD1	TRBJ2-7	CASSLWERTGPEQYF	TGTGCCAGCAGTTTATGGGAAAGGACAGGGCCGGAGCAGTACTTC
14	.	TRBV7-6	TRBD2	TRBJ2-7	CASSLTGGNYEQYF	TGTGCCAGCAGCTTAACCGGGGGGAACTACGAGCAGTACTTC
16	.	TRBV5-1	TRBD1	TRBJ2-3	CASTLPRQGGTDTQYF	TGCGCCAGCACCCTGCCCCGACAGGGCGGCACAGATACGCAGTATTTT
13	.	TRBV28	.	TRBJ2-2	CASRPRESGELFF	TGTGCCAGCAGACCAAGGGAGTCCGGGGAGCTGTTTTTT
15	.	TRBV19	.	TRBJ1-1	CASALLPSENTEAFF	TGTGCCAGCGCCCTTCTTCCATCAGAAAACACTGAAGCTTTCTTT
14	.	TRBV11-2	TRBD2	TRBJ2-1	CASSFERGGNEQFF	TGTGCCAGCAGCTTTGAGCGGGGGGGCAATGAGCAGTTCTTC